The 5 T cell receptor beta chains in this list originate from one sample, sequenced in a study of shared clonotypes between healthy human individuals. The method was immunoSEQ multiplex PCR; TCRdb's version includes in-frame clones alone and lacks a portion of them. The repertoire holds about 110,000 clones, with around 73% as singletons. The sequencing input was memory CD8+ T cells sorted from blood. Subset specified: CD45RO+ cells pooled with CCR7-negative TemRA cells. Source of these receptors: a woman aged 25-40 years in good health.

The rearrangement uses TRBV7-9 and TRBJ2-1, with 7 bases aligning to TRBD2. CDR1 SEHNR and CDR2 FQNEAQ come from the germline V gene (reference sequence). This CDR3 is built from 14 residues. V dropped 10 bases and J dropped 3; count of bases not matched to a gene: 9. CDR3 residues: CAIPRDYGYNEQFF. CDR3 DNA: TGTGCCATTCCAAGGGACTACGGCTACAATGAGCAGTTCTTC.

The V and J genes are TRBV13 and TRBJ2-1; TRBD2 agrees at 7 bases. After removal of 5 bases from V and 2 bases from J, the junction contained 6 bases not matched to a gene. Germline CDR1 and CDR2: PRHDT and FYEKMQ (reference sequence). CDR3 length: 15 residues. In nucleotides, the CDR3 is TGTGCCAGCAGCGGGGATAGCGGGCCCTACAATGAGCAGTTCTTC. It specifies CASSGDSGPYNEQFF. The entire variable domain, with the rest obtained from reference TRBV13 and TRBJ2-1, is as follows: AAGVIQSPRHLIKEKRETATLKCYPIPRHDTVYWYQQGPGQDPQFLISFYEKMQSDKGSIPDRFSAQQFSDYHSELNMSSLELGDSALYFCASSGDSGPYNEQFFGPGTRLTVL.

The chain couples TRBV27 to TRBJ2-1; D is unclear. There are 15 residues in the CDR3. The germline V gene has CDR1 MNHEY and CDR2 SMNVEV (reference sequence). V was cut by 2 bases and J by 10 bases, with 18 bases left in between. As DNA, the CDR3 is TGTGCCAGCAGTTTAATGGCCTCCTGGCCCTTGGAGCAGTTCTTC. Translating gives CASSLMASWPLEQFF.

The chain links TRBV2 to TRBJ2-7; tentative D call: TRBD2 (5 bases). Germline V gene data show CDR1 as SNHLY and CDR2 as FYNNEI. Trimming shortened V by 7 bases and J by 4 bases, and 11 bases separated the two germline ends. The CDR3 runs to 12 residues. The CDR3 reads CASTSEGYEQYF. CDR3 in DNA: TGTGCCAGCACCTCAGAGGGTTACGAGCAGTACTTC.

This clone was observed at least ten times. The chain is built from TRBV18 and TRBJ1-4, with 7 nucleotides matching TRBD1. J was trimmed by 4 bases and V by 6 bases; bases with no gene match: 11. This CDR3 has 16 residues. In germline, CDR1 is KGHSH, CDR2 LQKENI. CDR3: CASSREEGGVNEKLFF. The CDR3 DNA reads TGTGCCAGCTCCCGGGAGGAAGGGGGCGTTAATGAAAAACTGTTTTTT.